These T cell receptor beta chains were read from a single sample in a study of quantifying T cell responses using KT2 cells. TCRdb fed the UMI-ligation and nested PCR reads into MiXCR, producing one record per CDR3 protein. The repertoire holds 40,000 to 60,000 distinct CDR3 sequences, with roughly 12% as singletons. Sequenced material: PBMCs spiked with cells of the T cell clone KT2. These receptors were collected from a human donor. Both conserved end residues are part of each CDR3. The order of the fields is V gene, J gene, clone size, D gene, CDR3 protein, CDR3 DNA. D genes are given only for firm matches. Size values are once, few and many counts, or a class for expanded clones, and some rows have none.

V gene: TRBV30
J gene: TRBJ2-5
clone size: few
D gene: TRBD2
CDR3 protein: CAWLPGGPGTQYF
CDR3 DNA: TGTGCCTGGCTACCGGGGGGGCCGGGGACCCAGTACTTC

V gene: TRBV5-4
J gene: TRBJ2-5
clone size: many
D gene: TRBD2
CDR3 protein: CASSRPGLAGGETQYF
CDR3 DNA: TGTGCCAGCAGCCGACCGGGACTAGCGGGGGGTGAGACCCAGTACTTC

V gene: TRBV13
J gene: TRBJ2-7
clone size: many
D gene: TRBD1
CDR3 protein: CASSFSQGAYEQYF
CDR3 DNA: TGTGCCAGCAGCTTCTCGCAGGGGGCGTACGAGCAGTACTTC

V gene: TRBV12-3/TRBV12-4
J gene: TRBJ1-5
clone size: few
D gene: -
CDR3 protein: CASSPRDQAQPQHF
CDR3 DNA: TGTGCCAGCAGTCCCCGGGACCAAGCACAGCCCCAGCATTTT

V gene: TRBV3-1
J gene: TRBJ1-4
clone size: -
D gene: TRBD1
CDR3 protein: CASSQVNRGRDEKLFF
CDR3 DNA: TGTGCCAGCAGCCAAGTTAACAGGGGGAGGGATGAAAAACTGTTTTTT

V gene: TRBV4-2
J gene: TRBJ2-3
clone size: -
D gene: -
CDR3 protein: CASSHPPSSTDTQYF
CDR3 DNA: TGTGCCAGCAGCCATCCCCCCTCCAGCACAGATACGCAGTATTTT

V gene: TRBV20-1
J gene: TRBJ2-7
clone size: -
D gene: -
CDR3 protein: CSALQRYEQYF
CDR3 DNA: TGCAGTGCTCTACAGCGGTACGAGCAGTACTTC

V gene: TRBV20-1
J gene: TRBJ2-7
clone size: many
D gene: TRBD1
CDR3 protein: CSARTTGTGSYEQYF
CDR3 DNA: TGCAGTGCCCGCACTACCGGGACAGGCTCCTACGAGCAGTACTTC

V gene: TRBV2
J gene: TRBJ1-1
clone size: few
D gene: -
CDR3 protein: CASSVGSRLTEAFF
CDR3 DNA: TGTGCCAGCAGTGTGGGTTCAAGGCTCACTGAAGCTTTCTTT

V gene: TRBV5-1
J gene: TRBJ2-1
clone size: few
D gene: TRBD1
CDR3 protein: CASAFTGGVNNEQFF
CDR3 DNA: TGCGCCAGCGCCTTTACAGGGGGCGTCAACAATGAGCAGTTCTTC

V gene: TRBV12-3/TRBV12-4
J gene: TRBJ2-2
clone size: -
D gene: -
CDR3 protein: CASSPVTGELFF
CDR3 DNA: TGTGCCAGCAGCCCTGTCACCGGGGAGCTGTTTTTT

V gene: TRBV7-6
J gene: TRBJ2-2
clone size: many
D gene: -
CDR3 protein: CASSYGVPTGELFF
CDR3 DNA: TGTGCCAGCAGCTACGGGGTTCCGACCGGGGAGCTGTTTTTT

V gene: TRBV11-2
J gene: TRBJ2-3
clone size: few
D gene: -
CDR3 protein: CASSSRLGGASDTQYF
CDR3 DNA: TGTGCCAGCAGCTCTAGGTTAGGGGGGGCCTCAGATACGCAGTATTTT

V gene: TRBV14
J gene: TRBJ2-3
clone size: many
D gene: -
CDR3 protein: CASSQDGVDTQYF
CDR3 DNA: TGTGCCAGCAGCCAAGACGGGGTGGATACGCAGTATTTT

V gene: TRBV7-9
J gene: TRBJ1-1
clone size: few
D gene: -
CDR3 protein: CASSSGTQGPAFF
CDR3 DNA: TGTGCCAGCAGCTCCGGGACCCAGGGACCGGCTTTCTTT

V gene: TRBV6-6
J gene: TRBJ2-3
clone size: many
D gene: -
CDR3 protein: CASSPGRNTDTQYF
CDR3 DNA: TGTGCCAGCAGTCCGGGACGAAACACAGATACGCAGTATTTT

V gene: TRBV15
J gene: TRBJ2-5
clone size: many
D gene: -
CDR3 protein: CATSISRLGETQYF
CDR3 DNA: TGTGCCACCAGCATATCCAGGTTGGGAGAGACCCAGTACTTC

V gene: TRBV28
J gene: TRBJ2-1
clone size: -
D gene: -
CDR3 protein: CASSFFRKSSYNEQFF
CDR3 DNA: TGTGCCAGCAGTTTTTTCCGAAAGAGCTCCTACAATGAGCAGTTCTTC

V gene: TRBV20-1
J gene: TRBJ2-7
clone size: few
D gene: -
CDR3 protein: CSAREGAGTYEQYF
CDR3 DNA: TGCAGTGCTAGAGAGGGGGCAGGGACCTACGAGCAGTACTTC

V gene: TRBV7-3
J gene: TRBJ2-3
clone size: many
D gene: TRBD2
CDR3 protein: CASSLSPGLRTDTQYF
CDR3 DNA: TGTGCCAGCAGCTTATCTCCGGGACTAAGGACAGATACGCAGTATTTT

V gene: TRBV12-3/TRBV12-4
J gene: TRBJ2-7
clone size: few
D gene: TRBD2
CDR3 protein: CASSLGGGGYEQYF
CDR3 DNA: TGTGCCAGCAGTTTAGGGGGGGGGGGCTACGAGCAGTACTTC

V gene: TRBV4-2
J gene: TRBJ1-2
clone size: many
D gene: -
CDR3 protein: CASSQGGDFYGYTF
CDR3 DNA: TGTGCCAGCAGCCAAGGGGGAGACTTCTATGGCTACACCTTC

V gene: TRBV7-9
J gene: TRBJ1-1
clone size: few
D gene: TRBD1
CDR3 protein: CASSLGQGYTEAFF
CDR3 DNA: TGTGCCAGCAGCTTGGGACAGGGGTACACTGAAGCTTTCTTT

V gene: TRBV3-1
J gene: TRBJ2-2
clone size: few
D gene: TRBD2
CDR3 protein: CASRAGLAGDAYTGELFF
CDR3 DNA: TGTGCCAGCAGAGCAGGACTAGCGGGAGATGCGTACACCGGGGAGCTGTTTTTT

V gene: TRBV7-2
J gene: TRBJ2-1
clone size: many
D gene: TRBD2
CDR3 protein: CASSLEGTSGRYYNEQFF
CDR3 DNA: TGTGCCAGCAGCTTAGAAGGGACTAGCGGGAGATATTACAATGAGCAGTTCTTC

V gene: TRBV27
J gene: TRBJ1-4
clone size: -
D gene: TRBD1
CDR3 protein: CASTRTGGYEKLFF
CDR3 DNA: TGTGCCAGCACCCGGACAGGGGGTTACGAAAAACTGTTTTTT

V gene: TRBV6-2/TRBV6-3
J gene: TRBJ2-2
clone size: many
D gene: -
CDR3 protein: CASSYEGGTGELFF
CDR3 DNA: TGTGCCAGCAGTTATGAGGGAGGCACCGGGGAGCTGTTTTTT

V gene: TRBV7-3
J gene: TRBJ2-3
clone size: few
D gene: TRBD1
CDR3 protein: CASSLVGDSGTDTQYF
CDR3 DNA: TGTGCCAGCAGCTTAGTTGGGGACAGTGGCACAGATACGCAGTATTTT

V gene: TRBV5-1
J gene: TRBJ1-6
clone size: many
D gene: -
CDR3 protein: CASSLGSYNSPLHF
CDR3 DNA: TGCGCCAGCAGCTTAGGCTCCTATAATTCACCCCTCCACTTT

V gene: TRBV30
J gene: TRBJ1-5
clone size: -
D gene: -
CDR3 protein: CAWSGWVEGVDQPQHF
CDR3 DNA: TGTGCCTGGAGTGGATGGGTCGAGGGGGTAGATCAGCCCCAGCATTTT

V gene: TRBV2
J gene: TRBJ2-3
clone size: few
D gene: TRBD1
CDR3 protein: CAGWGGQGTGSTQYF
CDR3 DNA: TGTGCCGGTTGGGGGGGACAGGGAACGGGATCTACGCAGTATTTT

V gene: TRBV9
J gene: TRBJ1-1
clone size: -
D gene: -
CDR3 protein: CASSAHLEGTEAFF
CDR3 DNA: TGTGCCAGCAGCGCCCACTTGGAAGGCACTGAAGCTTTCTTT

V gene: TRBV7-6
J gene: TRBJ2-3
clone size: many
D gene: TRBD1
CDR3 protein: CASSPQGKGTDTQYF
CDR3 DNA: TGTGCCAGCAGCCCACAGGGGAAAGGCACAGATACGCAGTATTTT

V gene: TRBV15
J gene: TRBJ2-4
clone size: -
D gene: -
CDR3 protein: CATGLGESGKNIQYF
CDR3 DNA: TGTGCCACCGGTCTGGGGGAATCGGGAAAAAACATTCAGTACTTC

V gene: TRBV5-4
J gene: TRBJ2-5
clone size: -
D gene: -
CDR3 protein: CASSSGETYQETQYF
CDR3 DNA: TGTGCCAGCAGCTCAGGAGAAACGTACCAAGAGACCCAGTACTTC

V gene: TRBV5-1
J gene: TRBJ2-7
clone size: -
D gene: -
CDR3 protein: CASSLGAGNYEQYF
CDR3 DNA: TGCGCCAGCAGCTTGGGTGCAGGGAACTACGAGCAGTACTTC

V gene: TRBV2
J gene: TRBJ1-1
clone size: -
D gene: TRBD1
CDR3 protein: CASRSPQGGNTEAFF
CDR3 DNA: TGTGCCAGCAGGAGCCCACAGGGGGGGAACACTGAAGCTTTCTTT

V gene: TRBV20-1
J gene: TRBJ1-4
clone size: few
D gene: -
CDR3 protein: CSALATNEKLFF
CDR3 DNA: TGCAGTGCTCTCGCAACTAATGAAAAACTGTTTTTT

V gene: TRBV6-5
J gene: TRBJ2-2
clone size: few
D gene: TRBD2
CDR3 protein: CASRPIPSGGATGELFF
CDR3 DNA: TGTGCCAGCAGGCCAATTCCTAGCGGGGGGGCTACCGGGGAGCTGTTTTTT